A selection of T cell receptor beta chains follows, all from one sample in a study of OX40 agonist ivuxolimab in advanced cancers. Profiling relied on immunoSEQ multiplex PCR, and the TCRdb table lists in-frame clones only, not all of them. The table has about 79,000 clones, around 92% seen once. The specimen was CD4+ or CD8+ T cells sorted from blood, collected in a trial of the OX40 agonist ivuxolimab. All receptors come from an adult with an advanced solid tumor such as melanoma, head and neck, liver or kidney cancer. Each CDR3 is given without its conserved first and last residue. Not every row has a clone size; where given, it reads once, few, many or a size class.

v_call	clone_size	j_call	cdr3_aa
TRBV30	-	TRBJ2-5	AWRTSGRQTQY
TRBV27	-	TRBJ2-1	ASSSGVGTSGYNEQF
TRBV5-1	-	TRBJ2-2	ATRDPGGPGVGELF
TRBV10-1	-	TRBJ2-7	ASSEGRASGRAGYEQY
TRBV2	once	TRBJ1-1	ASQGWNTEAF
TRBV2	-	TRBJ2-2	ASSEMVGGELF
TRBV6-1	-	TRBJ1-2	ASRLAGLGYT
TRBV5-1	-	TRBJ2-1	ASSLAGGGNEQF
TRBV5-1	-	TRBJ1-5	ASSLGTGTQPQH
TRBV5-6	once	TRBJ2-3	ASSFIGQNTDTQY
TRBV2	-	TRBJ1-5	ASRRYQPQH
TRBV13	-	TRBJ2-6	ASSFRGANVLT
TRBV6-1	-	TRBJ2-1	ASSGTGSEQF
TRBV6-5	-	TRBJ2-3	ASSPRIDTQY
TRBV6-6	-	TRBJ2-7	ASTRSEGSEQY
TRBV4-1	-	TRBJ2-2	ASSQVGGTGELF
TRBV11-1	few	TRBJ2-7	ASRGPSYEQY
TRBV28	-	TRBJ2-1	ASSLSNEQF
TRBV28	-	TRBJ1-3	ASSLKPKSRPPRSGNTIY
TRBV6-1	-	TRBJ2-7	ASNLPGRREQY
TRBV28	-	TRBJ2-3	ASSLGGPTDTQY
TRBV30	-	TRBJ2-7	ATLGSSSYEQY
TRBV19	-	TRBJ2-4	ASSIDLQWLAKNIQY
TRBV25-1	-	TRBJ1-3	ASSAREEGNTIY
TRBV5-1	-	TRBJ2-1	ASSLGGEGPYNEQF
TRBV5-1	-	TRBJ2-7	ASSLGYEQY
TRBV19	-	TRBJ1-1	ASSTPRGGRAEAF
TRBV5-1	-	TRBJ1-5	ASSPGSGVSNQPQH
TRBV19	-	TRBJ1-5	ASSMEVSNQPQH
TRBV19	once	TRBJ2-2	ASSRDRGLAGELF
TRBV7-2	-	TRBJ2-1	ASSFLVNEQF
TRBV6-6	few	TRBJ1-3	ASSRPQGDSGNTIY
TRBV15	-	-	ATSRGYEQY
TRBV5-1	-	TRBJ1-1	ASSLLGGEAF
TRBV5-1	-	TRBJ2-3	ASSQGVASGRITDTQY
TRBV7-2	-	TRBJ2-1	ASSAPSGGYNEQF
TRBV7-9	-	TRBJ2-1	ASLGLGGNEQF
TRBV6-5	few	TRBJ2-1	ASSIAGGRNEQF
TRBV5-4	-	TRBJ2-1	ASSATIAGGEF
TRBV7-3	-	TRBJ2-3	ASSLLAGGTTDTQY
TRBV9	-	TRBJ2-3	ASSVVAGEDTQY
TRBV5-1	-	TRBJ2-6	ASSLQGADVSGANVLT
TRBV27	-	TRBJ1-1	ASSPTLGDTEAF
TRBV6-6	-	TRBJ2-6	ASYRDRGPGANVLT
TRBV7-9	-	TRBJ2-3	ASSPGTSGRASTDTQY
TRBV14	-	TRBJ2-7	ASSVRYSYSEQY
TRBV4-2	-	TRBJ2-3	ASSQGATSGSTDTQY
TRBV5-1	-	TRBJ2-3	ASSRRAFDTQY
TRBV11-3	-	TRBJ2-1	ASSLSDASEQF
TRBV19	-	TRBJ2-5	ASSIQGSARETQY
TRBV5-1	-	TRBJ1-2	ASSLAPGGSYGYT
TRBV14	-	TRBJ2-7	ASSSRRGTRAPYEQY
TRBV5-1	-	TRBJ2-3	ASSLEGAGYGDTQY
TRBV27	-	TRBJ2-2	ASSSSGLAGGRPTGELF
TRBV6-6	-	TRBJ2-1	ASTRLAGRYNEQF
TRBV11-2	-	TRBJ1-2	ASSPCRGDYT
TRBV6-4	-	TRBJ2-1	ASSDSFSGRGNEQF
TRBV21-1	-	TRBJ1-5	ASNSRRSEGVTNQPQH
TRBV11-2	once	TRBJ1-2	ASSLGGAGGYT
TRBV10-3	-	TRBJ2-7	AISGLADYEQY